This is a list of T cell receptor beta chains from one sample in a study of shared clonotypes between healthy human individuals. Only in-frame clones appear in the TCRdb table, and some are missing; sequencing was by immunoSEQ multiplex PCR. The repertoire has more than 400,000 clones, 78% of them found once; the top ten carry 12%. The sequencing sample was made of PBMCs. The receptors derive from a woman aged 40 to 50 in good health. Some clones in this sample may be carry-over from other donors' samples. CDR3s include the opening cysteine and the closing phenylalanine or tryptophan. A D gene is named only where the DNA matches it firmly. Part of the rows lack a size; the others show once, few, many or a class for expanded clones.

J,D,V,size,CDR3,DNA
TRBJ2-7,.,TRBV28,.,CASSFFGKFEQYF,TGTGCCAGCTCATTCTTCGGCAAATTCGAGCAGTACTTC
TRBJ1-5,TRBD1,TRBV5-6,.,CASSAATGNQPQHF,TGTGCCAGCAGCGCAGCGACAGGGAATCAGCCCCAGCATTTT
TRBJ2-1,TRBD2,TRBV7-3,.,CASSLAYSGRAGEQFF,TGTGCCAGCAGCTTAGCGTATAGCGGGAGGGCCGGTGAGCAGTTCTTC
TRBJ2-1,TRBD1,TRBV19,.,CASSSTGGNEQFF,TGTGCCAGTAGTTCCACAGGGGGCAATGAGCAGTTCTTC
TRBJ1-4,.,TRBV5-1,once,CASRFAEINEKLFF,TGCGCCAGCAGATTCGCAGAGATTAATGAAAAACTGTTTTTT
TRBJ1-5,.,TRBV28,.,CASSLQVSNQPQHF,TGTGCCAGCAGCCTACAGGTTAGCAATCAGCCCCAGCATTTT
TRBJ1-5,.,TRBV15,.,CATAEGEGQPQHF,TGTGCCACGGCAGAGGGAGAGGGTCAGCCCCAGCATTTT
TRBJ1-6,.,TRBV7-9,.,CASSLEQYNSPLHF,TGTGCCAGCAGCCTGGAGCAGTATAATTCACCCCTCCACTTT
TRBJ2-1,TRBD1,TRBV11-2,once,CASTLTGGNEQFF,TGTGCCAGCACCCTGACAGGGGGCAATGAGCAGTTCTTC
TRBJ2-5,.,TRBV9,.,CASSGHEETQYF,TGTGCCAGCAGCGGGCACGAAGAGACCCAGTACTTC
TRBJ2-3,TRBD2,TRBV7-3,.,CASSLRTSGSLADTQYF,TGTGCCAGCAGCTTAAGAACTAGCGGGAGCCTGGCAGATACGCAGTATTTT
TRBJ2-5,TRBD2,TRBV5-1,.,CASSSSGRGETQYF,TGCGCCAGCAGCTCTAGCGGAAGAGGAGAGACCCAGTACTTC
TRBJ2-5,TRBD1,TRBV29-1,.,CSAHRGTGEETQYF,TGCAGCGCCCACCGGGGGACAGGAGAAGAGACCCAGTACTTC
TRBJ2-7,TRBD2,TRBV5-4,.,CASGLAGPPYEQYF,TGTGCCAGTGGACTAGCGGGCCCCCCATACGAGCAGTACTTC
TRBJ2-1,TRBD2,TRBV7-8,.,CASSKGLANSYNEQFF,TGTGCCAGCAGCAAGGGACTAGCGAACTCCTACAATGAGCAGTTCTTC
TRBJ2-7,.,TRBV21-1,.,CASRTDKVFEQYF,TGTGCCAGCAGGACAGACAAGGTATTCGAGCAGTACTTC
TRBJ1-4,.,TRBV27,.,CARELGGASTKLFF,TGTGCCAGAGAATTAGGGGGGGCGTCAACAAAACTGTTTTTT
TRBJ1-1,.,TRBV5-4,few,CASSLDSTGNTEAFF,TGTGCCAGCAGCCTAGATTCGACAGGGAACACTGAAGCTTTCTTT
TRBJ2-7,TRBD1,TRBV5-1,.,CASSLGTGPYEQYF,TGCGCCAGCAGCTTGGGGACAGGCCCCTACGAGCAGTACTTC
TRBJ1-2,.,TRBV18,.,CASSPGDSFYGYTF,TGTGCCAGCTCACCCGGAGACAGCTTCTATGGCTACACCTTC
TRBJ2-1,TRBD1,TRBV29-1,.,CSVLGTGGVHEQFF,TGCAGCGTTTTAGGGACAGGGGGTGTCCATGAGCAGTTCTTC
TRBJ2-7,TRBD2,TRBV7-6,.,CASSPGTSGPTTYYEQYF,TGTGCCAGCAGCCCCGGGACTAGCGGGCCCACTACTTACTACGAGCAGTACTTC
TRBJ1-3,TRBD1,TRBV9,medium-sized,CASSGTGSGNTIYF,TGTGCCAGCAGCGGGACAGGCTCTGGAAACACCATATATTTT
TRBJ2-3,TRBD2,TRBV18,few,CASSPPRLAGTDTQYF,TGTGCCAGCTCACCACCCCGACTAGCCGGTACAGATACGCAGTATTTT
TRBJ2-3,.,TRBV6-6,.,CATSQGGTDTQYF,TGTGCCACCTCCCAGGGGGGAACAGATACGCAGTATTTT
TRBJ2-7,.,TRBV20-1,.,CGLDRGDEQYF,TGCGGGTTGGACAGAGGGGACGAGCAGTACTTC